These 17 T cell receptor beta chains originate from one sample sequenced in a study of blood T cell repertoires in COVID-19. Produced via immunoSEQ multiplex PCR; TCRdb's table is partial and in-frame only. The data show some 150,000 clones, approximately 87% seen once. The specimen sequenced was PBMCs or T cells enriched from blood (not recorded which). These receptor sequences come from a woman in her thirties with acute COVID-19.

This chain's CDR3 is CASRLGDGTGGSGYTF. CDR3 nucleotides: TGTGCAAGTCGCTTAGGGGACGGGACAGGGGGATCTGGCTACACCTTC. The chain combines TRBV12-2 with TRBJ1-2; the table's D gene call, TRBD1, was not cross checked with the DNA. TRBV12-2 is termed a pseudogene. The CDR3 consists of 16 residues.

J is TRBJ2-5 and V is TRBV10-3, with 8 positions matching TRBD2. This CDR3 contains 16 residues. Germline CDR1 and CDR2: ENHRY and SYGVKD. J was trimmed by 5 bases and V by 2 bases; bases with no gene match: 10. Here the CDR3 DNA reads TGTGCCATCAGTGAGAAGGTTAGAGGGACTAGGGAGACCCAGTACTTC. Translated, it gives CAISEKVRGTRETQYF.

The chain has TRBV7-3 and TRBJ2-5; possible D gene TRBD2, 6 bases. Germline assignment: CDR1 SGHTA and CDR2 FQGTGA. V was trimmed by 6 bases and J by 1 base, leaving 12 bases between them. The CDR3 is 14 amino acids. The CDR3 is CASSWPGVQETQYF. The CDR3, as DNA: TGTGCCAGCAGTTGGCCGGGGGTCCAAGAGACCCAGTACTTC.

The chain couples TRBV18 to TRBJ1-1, with D unclear. V lost 2 bases and J lost 6, with 13 bases in between. This CDR3 contains 14 residues. Germline CDR1 and CDR2: KGHSH and LQKENI. The CDR3 region has the DNA TGTGCCAGCTCACCAAGCGGTGCGCGTTCTGAAGCTTTCTTT. Protein: CASSPSGARSEAFF.

The chain links TRBV5-1 to TRBJ2-1, with 7 bases matching TRBD1. Germline V gene data show CDR1 as SGHRS and CDR2 as YFSETQ. J lost 1 base, V lost 3 bases, and 4 bases had no gene match. The CDR3 is made up of 15 amino acids. The chain's CDR3 is CASSSQGVSYNEQFF. The CDR3 DNA reads TGCGCCAGCAGCTCCCAGGGGGTGTCCTACAATGAGCAGTTCTTC.

This clone showed up just a few times. The V and J genes are TRBV28 and TRBJ1-5; D gene ambiguous. The CDR3 is 15 residues long. With 1 base removed from V and 3 bases from J, the gap between germline ends came to 10 bases. Germline loops: CDR1 MDHEN, CDR2 SYDVKM. In DNA, the CDR3 is TGTGCCAGCAGTTTATACCCGGGGATCAATCAGCCCCAGCATTTT. Translation gives CASSLYPGINQPQHF.

The J gene is TRBJ1-1, the V gene TRBV29-1, with 7 bases lining up with TRBD1. Germline V lookup: CDR1 SQVTM, CDR2 ANQGSEA. The CDR3 is 14 amino acids. V shed 4 bases and J 2 bases; nucleotides not matched to a gene: 7. The CDR3 DNA is TGCAGCGTTGGTCGGACAGGCGTTAACACTGAAGCTTTCTTT. Amino acid sequence: CSVGRTGVNTEAFF. Combining the CDR3 with reference TRBV29-1 and TRBJ1-1 gives the whole variable domain SAVISQKPSRDICQRGTSLTIQCQVDSQVTMMFWYRQQPGQSLTLIATANQGSEATYESGFVIDKFPISRPNLTFSTLTVSNMSPEDSSIYLCSVGRTGVNTEAFFGQGTRLTVV.

The CDR3 DNA is TGTGCCAGCAGACCTAGCGGGCCCCCTAGCACAGATACGCAGTATTTT. The encoded protein is CASRPSGPPSTDTQYF. The chain couples TRBV7-2 to TRBJ2-3, with 8 positions matching TRBD2. The germline gives CDR1 SGHTA, CDR2 FQGNSA. With V trimmed by 6 bases and J by 0 bases, 8 bases remained unmatched. The CDR3 runs 16 residues.

This chain links TRBV7-6 with TRBJ2-2; 8 nucleotides align to TRBD2. The CDR3 extends over 16 amino acids. The germline CDR1 and CDR2 sequences are SGHVS and FNYEAQ. V trimming: 4 bases; J trimming: 1 base; junction bases outside the gene matches: 5. The CDR3 DNA follows: TGTGCCAGCAGCTCCCAAGCGGGAGAGAACACCGGGGAGCTGTTTTTT. Translating gives CASSSQAGENTGELFF. The variable domain in full, completed from reference TRBV7-6 and TRBJ2-2, reads GAGVSQSPRYKVTKRGQDVALRCDPISGHVSLYWYRQALGQGPEFLTYFNYEAQQDKSGLPNDRFSAERPEGSISTLTIQRTEQRDSAMYRCASSSQAGENTGELFFGEGSRLTVL.

The rearrangement joins TRBV7-9 to TRBJ1-1; 8 bases map to TRBD1. The ends lost 0 bases at V and 1 base at J; junction bases unmatched: 1. The CDR3 sequence is 15 residues long. Germline V CDR1 and CDR2: SEHNR, FQNEAQ (reference sequence). DNA of the CDR3: TGTGCCAGCAGCTTAGCCGGGACAGGGAACACTGAAGCTTTCTTT. This codes for CASSLAGTGNTEAFF.

The J gene is TRBJ2-7, the V gene TRBV11-2; D is possibly TRBD2 (5 bases). Trimming removed 0 bases from V and 0 bases from J, with 12 bases in between. The CDR3 consists of 16 residues. Germline V lookup: CDR1 SGHAT, CDR2 FQNNGV. The CDR3 nucleotides are TGTGCCAGCAGCTTAGAATTCGGCGACTACTCCTACGAGCAGTACTTC. It specifies CASSLEFGDYSYEQYF.

This sequence joins TRBV5-1 and TRBJ1-5, with D tentatively TRBD1 (5 bases). Trimming pared 0 bases from V and 6 bases from J, leaving 7 bases between. The CDR3 spans 13 residues. Looked up from germline, CDR1 is SGHRS and CDR2 is YFSETQ. This CDR3 is CASSLGGGQPQHF. The DNA for the CDR3 is TGCGCCAGCAGCTTGGGGGGGGGTCAGCCCCAGCATTTT. The full variable domain, in which reference TRBV5-1 and TRBJ1-5 provide the parts outside the CDR3, is KAGVTQTPRYLIKTRGQQVTLSCSPISGHRSVSWYQQTPGQGLQFLFEYFSETQRNKGNFPGRFSGRQFSNSRSEMNVSTLELGDSALYLCASSLGGGQPQHFGDGTRLSIL.

V and J are TRBV7-9 and TRBJ1-2, with TRBD1 identical over 8 bases. V lost 1 base to trimming and J lost 5 bases; unmatched junction nucleotides: 0. The CDR3 has 13 residues. Germline values: CDR1 SEHNR, CDR2 FQNEAQ (reference sequence). In DNA, the CDR3 is TGTGCCAGCAGCTTAGGACAGGGGTATGGCTACACCTTC. It yields the protein CASSLGQGYGYTF.

V is TRBV18 and J is TRBJ1-2; D is undetermined. This CDR3 contains 16 residues. The germline V and J ends were trimmed by 0 bases and 8 bases, with 19 bases remaining between them. Germline CDR1 and CDR2: KGHSH and LQKENI. This CDR3 reads CASSPPTWGSGRGYTF. CDR3 bases: TGTGCCAGCTCACCACCGACTTGGGGTTCTGGGAGAGGCTACACCTTC.

The V and J genes are TRBV4-3 and TRBJ2-3; the D gene is possibly TRBD2 (6 bases). The CDR3 loop spans 16 amino acids. Trimming took 0 bases from V and 1 from J, leaving 11 bases between them. Germline assignment: CDR1 LGHNA and CDR2 YSLEER. In DNA form, the CDR3 reads TGCGCCAGCAGCCAAGATCTCGGGAGTGGCACAGATACGCAGTATTTT. Translating it yields CASSQDLGSGTDTQYF.

The chain joins TRBV11-2 to TRBJ1-2; 12 bases line up with TRBD1. CDR3 length equals 16 residues. The germline V gene encodes CDR1 SGHAT and CDR2 FQNNGV. V shed 0 bases, J shed 6 bases, and the junction held 5 bases outside the gene matches. The chain's CDR3 is CASSLDRDRGQDGYTF. For the CDR3, the DNA is TGTGCCAGCAGCTTAGACCGGGACAGGGGGCAGGATGGCTACACCTTC.

V is TRBV6-1 and J is TRBJ1-1; TRBD1 matches at 8 bases. This CDR3 is built from 14 residues. Germline V gives CDR1 MNHNS, CDR2 SASEGT. The ends lost 4 bases at V and 5 bases at J; junction bases unmatched: 6. DNA of the CDR3: TGTGCCAGCAGTGTTACAGGGGGTGATACTGAAGCTTTCTTT. Its translation is CASSVTGGDTEAFF.